This TCR beta chain was sequenced for a study of blood T cell repertoires in COVID-19. Membership in each cohort depended on participant-reported clinical history. The V and J ends lost 0 bases and 11 bases, in that order; junction bases with no gene match: 2. The CDR3 has 12 amino acids. Some clones are missing from TCRdb's copy, which holds only in-frame ones; the method was immunoSEQ multiplex PCR. The sample lists 350,000 to 400,000 clones, about 89% seen once, with 0.7% to 0.95% in the top ten. The sequence was collected from a woman in her thirties or forties who had been exposed to COVID-19. Sequenced material: PBMCs or T cells enriched from blood (not recorded which). The chain combines TRBV12-3 or TRBV12-4 with TRBJ1-1; 8 bases map to TRBD1. This CDR3 reads CASSLAQGAAFF. CDR3 coding DNA: TGTGCCAGCAGTTTAGCGCAGGGGGCGGCTTTCTTT.